The rows below give T cell receptor beta chains drawn from one sample of a study of shared clonotypes between healthy human individuals. Using immunoSEQ multiplex PCR, the repertoire was profiled, and TCRdb retains in-frame clones only, with some absent. The table has approximately 1.5 million clones, 98% seen once. Sequencing was carried out using naive CD4+ T cells sorted from blood. These receptors all come from a man younger than 40 in good health. Each CDR3 is given with its conserved first and last residue. A D gene is named only where the DNA matches it firmly. Clone size is stated in some rows and not others, as once, few, many or a class when expanded.

d_gene,v_gene,abundance,j_gene,CDR3aa,CDR3nt
-,TRBV11-2,-,TRBJ2-3,CASSSGPYTQYF,TGTGCCAGCAGCTCCGGACCCTATACGCAGTATTTT
TRBD2,TRBV7-3,-,TRBJ2-1,CASSSVAGLYNEQFF,TGTGCCAGCAGCTCGGTAGCGGGATTATACAATGAGCAGTTCTTC
-,TRBV15,-,TRBJ1-4,CATSAVGQGQQKLFF,TGTGCCACCAGCGCGGTTGGTCAGGGGCAGCAAAAACTGTTTTTT
-,TRBV7-9,-,TRBJ2-2,CASSHKTGPFTGELFF,TGTGCCAGCAGCCATAAGACAGGACCGTTCACCGGGGAGCTGTTTTTT
-,TRBV5-1,-,TRBJ2-1,CASSYGTQSYNEQFF,TGCGCCAGCAGCTACGGGACTCAGTCCTACAATGAGCAGTTCTTC
TRBD2,TRBV7-9,-,TRBJ2-2,CASSFPAGGRGPGELFF,TGTGCCAGCAGCTTCCCAGCGGGAGGGCGAGGTCCCGGGGAGCTGTTTTTT
TRBD1,TRBV28,-,TRBJ1-3,CASSTPQGLGNTIYF,TGTGCCAGCAGTACCCCACAGGGGCTCGGAAACACCATATATTTT
TRBD2,TRBV7-6,-,TRBJ2-3,CASSSAGSGRATDTQYF,TGTGCCAGCAGCTCGGCGGGTAGCGGGAGGGCCACAGATACGCAGTATTTT
TRBD2,TRBV19,-,TRBJ2-5,CASSVKLAGGGETQYF,TGTGCCAGTAGTGTTAAGCTAGCGGGAGGTGGTGAGACCCAGTACTTC
TRBD2,TRBV7-9,-,TRBJ2-2,CASTLTSANTGELFF,TGTGCCAGCACCTTGACTAGCGCGAACACCGGGGAGCTGTTTTTT
-,TRBV29-1,-,TRBJ2-3,CSGRRTVTDTQYF,TGCAGCGGCCGCAGGACCGTCACAGATACGCAGTATTTT
-,TRBV9,once,TRBJ2-1,CASSVVTGAYNEQFF,TGTGCCAGCAGCGTAGTTACCGGAGCCTACAATGAGCAGTTCTTC
-,TRBV7-9,once,TRBJ1-2,CASSLDSRELRGYTF,TGTGCCAGCAGCTTAGATTCTAGGGAACTCCGTGGCTACACCTTC
-,TRBV25-1,-,TRBJ1-2,CASSRDPNYGYTF,TGTGCCAGCAGTAGGGACCCTAACTATGGCTACACCTTC
TRBD2,TRBV7-2,-,TRBJ2-1,CASSEGRRLAGKNEQFF,TGTGCCAGCAGCGAGGGCCGTCGACTAGCGGGTAAAAATGAGCAGTTCTTC
-,TRBV28,-,TRBJ1-1,CASSILRVEAFF,TGTGCCAGCAGCATTCTTAGGGTTGAAGCTTTCTTT
-,TRBV9,-,TRBJ2-1,CASSPRTGFYNEQFF,TGTGCCAGCAGCCCCCGGACGGGATTTTACAATGAGCAGTTCTTC
-,TRBV11-3,-,TRBJ2-7,CASSLVVAPSSYEQYF,TGTGCCAGCAGCTTAGTGGTTGCTCCGAGCTCCTACGAGCAGTACTTC
TRBD1,TRBV27,-,TRBJ1-1,CAKQGANVNTEAFF,TGTGCCAAACAGGGGGCTAATGTCAACACTGAAGCTTTCTTT
-,TRBV10-3,-,TRBJ2-5,CAISESRAAQETQYF,TGTGCCATCAGTGAGTCGCGAGCGGCACAAGAGACCCAGTACTTC
-,TRBV6-1,-,TRBJ2-2,CASRYFANTGELFF,TGTGCCAGCAGATACTTCGCGAACACCGGGGAGCTGTTTTTT
TRBD2,TRBV9,once,TRBJ2-5,CASSVGSGSVGETQYF,TGTGCCAGCAGCGTAGGGAGCGGGAGTGTTGGAGAGACCCAGTACTTC
-,TRBV5-4,-,TRBJ1-1,CASSLGGRGVPEAFF,TGTGCCAGCAGCTTGGGTGGTAGAGGGGTCCCTGAAGCTTTCTTT
-,TRBV18,-,TRBJ2-7,CASSQSRGHSYEQYF,TGTGCCAGCTCCCAGTCGAGAGGACACTCCTACGAGCAGTACTTC
TRBD1,TRBV5-1,-,TRBJ1-3,CASSLNRGGGNTIYF,TGCGCCAGCAGCTTGAACAGGGGCGGCGGAAACACCATATATTTT
-,TRBV18,-,TRBJ1-1,CASSPVAGVKTEAFF,TGTGCCAGCTCACCGGTCGCGGGGGTGAAGACTGAAGCTTTCTTT
-,TRBV5-4,-,TRBJ2-7,CASSFGATGYEFDEQYF,TGTGCCAGCAGCTTTGGGGCTACAGGGTACGAGTTCGACGAGCAGTACTTC
-,TRBV28,-,TRBJ1-4,CASSSGNEKLFF,TGTGCCAGCAGTTCGGGGAATGAAAAACTGTTTTTT